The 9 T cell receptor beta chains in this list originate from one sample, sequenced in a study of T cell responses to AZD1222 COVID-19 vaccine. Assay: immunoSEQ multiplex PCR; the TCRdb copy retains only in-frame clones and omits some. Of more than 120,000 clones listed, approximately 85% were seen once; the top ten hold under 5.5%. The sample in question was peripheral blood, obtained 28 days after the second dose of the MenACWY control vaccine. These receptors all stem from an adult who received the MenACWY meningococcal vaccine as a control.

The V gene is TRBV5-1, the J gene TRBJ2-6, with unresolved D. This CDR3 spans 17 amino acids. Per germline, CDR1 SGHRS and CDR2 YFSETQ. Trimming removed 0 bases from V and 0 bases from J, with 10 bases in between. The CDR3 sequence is CASSLGSGSSGANVLTF. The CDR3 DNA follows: TGCGCCAGCAGCTTGGGTTCAGGTTCCTCTGGGGCCAACGTCCTGACTTTC.

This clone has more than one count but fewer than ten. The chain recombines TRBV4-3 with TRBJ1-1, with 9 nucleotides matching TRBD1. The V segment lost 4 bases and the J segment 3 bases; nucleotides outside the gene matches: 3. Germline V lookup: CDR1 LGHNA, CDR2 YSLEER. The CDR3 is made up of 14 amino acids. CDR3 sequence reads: CASSPDRGDTEAFF. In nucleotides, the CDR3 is TGCGCCAGCAGCCCGGACAGGGGAGACACTGAAGCTTTCTTT.

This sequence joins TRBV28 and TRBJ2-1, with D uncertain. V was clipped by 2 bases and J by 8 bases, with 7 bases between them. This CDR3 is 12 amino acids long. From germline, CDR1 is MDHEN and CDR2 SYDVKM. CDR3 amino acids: CASSLTTDEQFF. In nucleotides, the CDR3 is TGTGCCAGCAGTTTAACAACCGATGAGCAGTTCTTC.

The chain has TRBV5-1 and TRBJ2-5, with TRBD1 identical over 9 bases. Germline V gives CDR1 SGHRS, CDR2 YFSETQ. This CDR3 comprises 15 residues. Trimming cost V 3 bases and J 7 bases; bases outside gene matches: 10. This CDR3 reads CASSSSGQGSGTQYF. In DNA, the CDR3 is TGCGCCAGCAGCTCCTCGGGACAGGGAAGCGGGACCCAGTACTTC.

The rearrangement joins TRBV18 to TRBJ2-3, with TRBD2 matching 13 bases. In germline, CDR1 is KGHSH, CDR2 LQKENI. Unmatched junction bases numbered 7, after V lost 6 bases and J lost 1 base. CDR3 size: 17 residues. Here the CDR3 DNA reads TGTGCCAGCTCCAAGGGGACTAGCGGGATGCGCACAGATACGCAGTATTTT. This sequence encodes CASSKGTSGMRTDTQYF.

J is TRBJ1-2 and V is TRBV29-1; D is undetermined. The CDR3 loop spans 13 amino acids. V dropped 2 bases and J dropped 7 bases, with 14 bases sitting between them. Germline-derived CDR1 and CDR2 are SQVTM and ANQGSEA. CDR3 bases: TGCAGCGTTGAACGGCGTCAGTTACCTGGCTACACCTTC. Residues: CSVERRQLPGYTF.

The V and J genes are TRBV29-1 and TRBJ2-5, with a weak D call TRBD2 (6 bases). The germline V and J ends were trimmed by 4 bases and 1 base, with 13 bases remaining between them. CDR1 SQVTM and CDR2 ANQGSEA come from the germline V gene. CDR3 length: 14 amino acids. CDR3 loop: CSVGSAGIQETQYF. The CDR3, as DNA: TGCAGCGTTGGGTCAGCGGGCATCCAAGAGACCCAGTACTTC.

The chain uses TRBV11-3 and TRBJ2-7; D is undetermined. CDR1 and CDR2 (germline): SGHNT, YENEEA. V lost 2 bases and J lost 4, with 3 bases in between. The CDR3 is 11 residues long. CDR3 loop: CASSLRYEQYF. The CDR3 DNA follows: TGTGCCAGCAGCTTAAGGTACGAGCAGTACTTC.

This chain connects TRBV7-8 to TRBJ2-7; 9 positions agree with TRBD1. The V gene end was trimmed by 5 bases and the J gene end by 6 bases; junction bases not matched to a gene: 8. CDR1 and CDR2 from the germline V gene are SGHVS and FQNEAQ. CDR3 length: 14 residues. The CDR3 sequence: CASSKAGTGLEQYF. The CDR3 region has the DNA TGTGCCAGCAGCAAGGCCGGGACAGGGCTCGAGCAGTACTTC.